The rows below give T cell receptor beta chains drawn from one sample of a study of T cells in Graves' hyperthyroidism and ophthalmopathy. TCRdb re-analysed the multiplex PCR reads in MiXCR, keeping a single row per CDR3 protein. The sample records roughly 350,000 distinct CDR3 sequences, about 15% being singletons. The sequenced sample was blood. The receptor source for this set is a woman aged 30 to 39 with Graves' ophthalmopathy. The CDR3 runs from the conserved cysteine through the conserved F or W. The D gene is left open where the match is weak. Size values are once, few and many counts, or a class for expanded clones, and some rows have none.

clone_size: few
j_call: TRBJ1-5
d_call: TRBD1
v_call: TRBV12-3/TRBV12-4
cdr3_nt: TGTGCCAGCAGTAGAGGACAGGGGGCTCTTCAGCCCCAGCATTTT
cdr3_aa: CASSRGQGALQPQHF

clone_size: -
j_call: TRBJ2-7
d_call: TRBD2
v_call: TRBV6-1
cdr3_nt: TGTGCCAGCAGTTCCCAGCGGGGGCGGACCTACGAGCAGTACTTC
cdr3_aa: CASSSQRGRTYEQYF

clone_size: many
j_call: TRBJ1-5
d_call: -
v_call: TRBV7-3
cdr3_nt: TGTGCCCGCAGCATACAAATGACAGGAGTCAATCAGCCCCAGCATTTT
cdr3_aa: CARSIQMTGVNQPQHF

clone_size: many
j_call: TRBJ2-1
d_call: TRBD1
v_call: TRBV7-9
cdr3_nt: TGTGCCAGCAGCTTAGAGATCCCGGGGCCAGGGGGCTACTATGAGCAGTTCTTC
cdr3_aa: CASSLEIPGPGGYYEQFF

clone_size: once
j_call: TRBJ2-3
d_call: TRBD2
v_call: TRBV29-1
cdr3_nt: TGCAGCGTCCTAGCGGGAGGCCGCTCAGGTACGCAGTATTTT
cdr3_aa: CSVLAGGRSGTQYF

clone_size: -
j_call: TRBJ1-2
d_call: TRBD1
v_call: TRBV3-1
cdr3_nt: TGTGCCAGCAGCCAACTTCTGGGACAGGGTGGTGGCTACACCTTC
cdr3_aa: CASSQLLGQGGGYTF

clone_size: few
j_call: TRBJ1-1
d_call: -
v_call: TRBV5-4
cdr3_nt: TGTGCCAGCAGCTTGGAGACACTGAACACTGAAGCTTTCTTT
cdr3_aa: CASSLETLNTEAFF

clone_size: many
j_call: TRBJ2-1
d_call: TRBD2
v_call: TRBV28
cdr3_nt: TGTGCCAGCAGTCGACCCTCAATAGCGGGGGGCCTCGCCGGTGAGCAGTTCTTC
cdr3_aa: CASSRPSIAGGLAGEQFF

clone_size: few
j_call: TRBJ2-5
d_call: TRBD1
v_call: TRBV2
cdr3_nt: TGTGCCAGGAACCGGGACAGGGGCGTAGAGACCCAGTACTTC
cdr3_aa: CARNRDRGVETQYF

clone_size: many
j_call: TRBJ1-5
d_call: -
v_call: TRBV27
cdr3_nt: TGTGCCAGCAGTTTATCGCCCGGGGGCGGACAGCCCCAGCATTTT
cdr3_aa: CASSLSPGGGQPQHF

clone_size: few
j_call: TRBJ2-5
d_call: TRBD2
v_call: TRBV18
cdr3_nt: TGTGCCGGCAATACCCTGACTAGCGGCCTACAAGAGACCCAGTACTTC
cdr3_aa: CAGNTLTSGLQETQYF

clone_size: many
j_call: TRBJ2-5
d_call: -
v_call: TRBV11-3
cdr3_nt: TGTGCCAGCAGCTGGGTCCACGGAGAGACCCAGTACTTC
cdr3_aa: CASSWVHGETQYF

clone_size: many
j_call: TRBJ2-1
d_call: -
v_call: TRBV11-2
cdr3_nt: TGTGCCAGCAGCTTACCCACCTGGGGTGAGCAGTTCTTC
cdr3_aa: CASSLPTWGEQFF

clone_size: -
j_call: TRBJ1-6
d_call: -
v_call: TRBV24-1
cdr3_nt: TGTGCCACCAGTGATCGACCCCCTAATTCACCCCTCCACTTT
cdr3_aa: CATSDRPPNSPLHF

clone_size: few
j_call: TRBJ1-1
d_call: TRBD1
v_call: TRBV6-2/TRBV6-3
cdr3_nt: TGTGCCAGCAGTAAGAGGACAGGGAACACTGAAGCTTTCTTT
cdr3_aa: CASSKRTGNTEAFF

clone_size: many
j_call: TRBJ1-6
d_call: -
v_call: TRBV20-1
cdr3_nt: TGCAGTGCTGAAACCGGGATAGGAAAAAGCTCCTATAATTCACCCCTCCACTTT
cdr3_aa: CSAETGIGKSSYNSPLHF

clone_size: many
j_call: TRBJ2-5
d_call: -
v_call: TRBV7-9
cdr3_nt: TGTGCCAGCAGCTTGATCGAACCGGAGACCCAGTACTTC
cdr3_aa: CASSLIEPETQYF

clone_size: many
j_call: TRBJ2-7
d_call: -
v_call: TRBV30
cdr3_nt: TGTGCCTGGAGTAGCAGTGTCCAGCAGTACTTC
cdr3_aa: CAWSSSVQQYF

clone_size: many
j_call: TRBJ1-1
d_call: TRBD1
v_call: TRBV18
cdr3_nt: TGTGCCAGCTCACTGAGACAGGGCTCGATGAACACTGAAGCTTTCTTT
cdr3_aa: CASSLRQGSMNTEAFF

clone_size: -
j_call: TRBJ2-1
d_call: TRBD1
v_call: TRBV28
cdr3_nt: TGTGCCAGCAACCCGGGGACAGTAACCTACAATGAGCAGTTCTTC
cdr3_aa: CASNPGTVTYNEQFF

clone_size: many
j_call: TRBJ2-4
d_call: TRBD1
v_call: TRBV20-1
cdr3_nt: TGCAGTGCTAGACCCGGGACAGGGGAAGCCAAAAACATTCAGTACTTC
cdr3_aa: CSARPGTGEAKNIQYF

clone_size: many
j_call: TRBJ2-3
d_call: TRBD2
v_call: TRBV5-1
cdr3_nt: TGCGCCAGTCGTTCTTTGGGATCAGCGGGACCAGATACGCAGTATTTT
cdr3_aa: CASRSLGSAGPDTQYF

clone_size: few
j_call: TRBJ1-2
d_call: TRBD1
v_call: TRBV5-1
cdr3_nt: TGCGCCAGCAGCTTGACTGGACAGGGCAGTAACTATGGCTACACCTTC
cdr3_aa: CASSLTGQGSNYGYTF

clone_size: many
j_call: TRBJ2-5
d_call: -
v_call: TRBV30
cdr3_nt: TGTGCCTGGAGTGTAGGTGACCAAGAGACCCAGTACTTC
cdr3_aa: CAWSVGDQETQYF